Sequencing of this T cell receptor beta chain was carried out in a study of blood T cell repertoires in COVID-19. Overall study context: The origin of the acute and convalescent COVID-19 samples was the United States, Italy and Spain.

The CDR3 has 14 residues. Germline-derived CDR1 and CDR2 are SGHRS and YFSETQ. V lost 4 bases and J 8 bases, leaving 18 bases between the germline ends. In the study's own analysis: Amplification of reference gene primers was used by the study to estimate nucleated cell counts. The assay was immunoSEQ multiplex PCR, and TCRdb's table has in-frame clones only and misses some. Clonal size and the V and J genes are those of that table, whereas D and trimming came from the DNA. The sample includes 160,000 or so clones, under 90% of them seen just once. Sequencing was carried out using peripheral blood. The chain uses TRBV5-1 and TRBJ1-2; maybe TRBD1 (5 bases). The sequence was obtained from a woman of 80 years or more with acute or convalescent COVID-19. In DNA, the CDR3 is TGCGCCAGCAGCCCGGACGGCAGGGTCGGGGGCTACACCTTC. Amino acids: CASSPDGRVGGYTF.